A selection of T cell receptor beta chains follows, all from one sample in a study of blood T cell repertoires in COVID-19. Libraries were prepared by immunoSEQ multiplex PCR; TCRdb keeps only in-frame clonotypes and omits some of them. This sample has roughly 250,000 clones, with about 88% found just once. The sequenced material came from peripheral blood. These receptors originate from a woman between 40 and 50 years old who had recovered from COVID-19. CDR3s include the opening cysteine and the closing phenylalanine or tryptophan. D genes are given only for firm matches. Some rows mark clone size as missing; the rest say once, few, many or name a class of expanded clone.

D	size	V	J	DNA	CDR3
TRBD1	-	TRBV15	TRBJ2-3	TGTGCCACAACAACTCTGGGACAGGGACCAGATACGCAGTATTTT	CATTTLGQGPDTQYF
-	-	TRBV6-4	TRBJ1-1	TGTGCCAGCAGTGCGACAGCACTGAACACTGAAGCTTTCTTT	CASSATALNTEAFF
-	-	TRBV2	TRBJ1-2	TGTGCCAGCAGTGATCGAGCCACCTATGGCTACACCTTC	CASSDRATYGYTF
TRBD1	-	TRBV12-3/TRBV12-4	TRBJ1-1	TGTGCCAGCAGTAATACAGGGGGCTTAGGAGCTTTCTTT	CASSNTGGLGAFF
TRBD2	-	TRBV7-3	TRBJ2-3	TGTGCCAGCAGCCCCAACGGGCTAGCGGGCACAGATACGCAGTATTTT	CASSPNGLAGTDTQYF
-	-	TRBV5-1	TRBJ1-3	TGCGCCAGCAGCACTGGTGGTGGAAACACCATATATTTT	CASSTGGGNTIYF
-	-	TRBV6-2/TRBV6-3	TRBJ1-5	TGTGCCAGCAGTTACTGGGGCACGGGCAATCAGCCCCAGCATTTT	CASSYWGTGNQPQHF
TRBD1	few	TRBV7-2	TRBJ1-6	TGTGCCAGCAGCACCCGGGACAGTTTTTCACCCCTCCACTTT	CASSTRDSFSPLHF
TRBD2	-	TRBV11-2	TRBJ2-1	TGTGCCAGCAGAAGGGCGGGGGACTCCTACAATGAGCAGTTCTTC	CASRRAGDSYNEQFF
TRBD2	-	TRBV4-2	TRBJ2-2	TGTGCCAGCAGCCATGCCGGGACTAGCAAGTACACCGGGGAGCTGTTTTTT	CASSHAGTSKYTGELFF
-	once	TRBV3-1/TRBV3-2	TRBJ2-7	TGTGCCAGCAGCCAAGAGCTCGCCAGGGCCTCCTACGAGCAGTACTTC	CASSQELARASYEQYF
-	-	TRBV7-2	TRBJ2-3	TGTGCCAGCAGCACAACAGGAAGCACAGATACGCAGTATTTT	CASSTTGSTDTQYF
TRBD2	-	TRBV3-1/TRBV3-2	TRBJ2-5	TGTGCCAGCAGCCAGAGGACTAGCGGAGAGACCCAGTACTTC	CASSQRTSGETQYF
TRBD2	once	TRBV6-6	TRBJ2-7	TGTGCCAGCATCCCGGGAGGGACCTACGAGCAGTACTTC	CASIPGGTYEQYF
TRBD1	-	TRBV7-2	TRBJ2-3	TGTGCCAGCAGATCCAGACAGGGGGGAGATACGCAGTATTTT	CASRSRQGGDTQYF
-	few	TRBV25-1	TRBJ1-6	TGTGCCAGCAGTGAATTTAATGTTTCACCCCTCCACTTT	CASSEFNVSPLHF
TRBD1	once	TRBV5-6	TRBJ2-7	TGTGCCAGCAGCGGGACAGGGGGCGGCGAGCAGTACTTC	CASSGTGGGEQYF
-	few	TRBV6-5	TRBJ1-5	TGTGCCAGCAGAAGCGGACAGAGTAGCAATCAGCCCCAGCATTTT	CASRSGQSSNQPQHF